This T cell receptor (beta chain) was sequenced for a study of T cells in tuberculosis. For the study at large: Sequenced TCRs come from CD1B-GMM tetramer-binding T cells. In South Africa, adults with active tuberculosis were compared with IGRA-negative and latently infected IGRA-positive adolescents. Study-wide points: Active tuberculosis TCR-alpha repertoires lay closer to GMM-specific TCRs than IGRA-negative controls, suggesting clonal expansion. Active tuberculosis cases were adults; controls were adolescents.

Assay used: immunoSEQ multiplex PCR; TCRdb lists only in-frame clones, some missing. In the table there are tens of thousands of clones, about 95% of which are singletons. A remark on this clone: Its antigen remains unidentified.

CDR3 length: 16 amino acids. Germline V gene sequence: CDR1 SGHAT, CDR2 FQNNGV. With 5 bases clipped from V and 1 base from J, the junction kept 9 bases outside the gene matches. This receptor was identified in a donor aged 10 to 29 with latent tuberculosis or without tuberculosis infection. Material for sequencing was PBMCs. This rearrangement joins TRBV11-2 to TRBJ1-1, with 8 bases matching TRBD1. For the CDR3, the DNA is TGTGCCAGCAGCCATTACTCGACAGGGGCGAACACTGAAGCTTTCTTT. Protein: CASSHYSTGANTEAFF.